The present entry profiles one TCR beta chain with its context. The antigen is not known. This CDR3 is built from 15 residues. V lost 0 bases and J lost 4, with 13 bases in between. Germline CDR1 SGDLS, CDR2 YYNGEE. On average, the one heparinised blood draw given by each donor was around 110 mL. The sequenced template was cDNA made from the entire isolated RNA. Repertoires were generated with immunoSEQ multiplex PCR, while TCRdb's copy carries only in-frame clones and drops some. The sample holds over 600,000 clones, 12% seen once. The data were obtained in a study of beta chain features in type 1 diabetes. Background on the study: All samples together contributed more than 90,000,000 sorted cells for examination. Whole-study findings and limits: Insertions were fewer and deletions more numerous at VDJ junctions in type 1 diabetes patients. Moderate but significant shortening of TCRB CDR3s was recorded in all four CD4+ subsets from Type 1 diabetes patients.

The source material was naive CD4+ T cells from blood. The sequence was obtained from a man aged 25-45 years with type 1 diabetes. The V gene is TRBV9, the J gene TRBJ1-2, with TRBD1 as a possible D gene (5 bases). CDR3: CASSVAEGLSYGYTF. The CDR3 DNA reads as TGTGCCAGCAGCGTAGCTGAGGGGCTGAGCTATGGCTACACCTTC.